The clone carrying this TCR beta chain has a handful of counts. The antigen is undetermined. This record belongs to a study of identical twins. Study-wide points: Insertions were reduced in abundant cord blood beta clonotypes but not in memory repertoires. These conclusions were based on statistical analysis (cross-sectional, not following the same donors). Compared with models, monozygotic twins showed more out-of-frame TCR alpha sharing.

Each donor (without exception) was a healthy Caucasian. TCRdb ran MiXCR on the 5' RACE reads and lists one entry per CDR3 protein. The table shows about 490,000 distinct CDR3 sequences, with around 15% occurring only once. Germline values: CDR1 LGHNT, CDR2 FRNRAP. The CDR3 covers 15 residues. V gave up 4 bases and J gave up 2 bases, with 13 bases separating them. A further study also used this sample, focusing on yellow fever vaccine responses in identical twins.

The chain carries TRBV12-5 and TRBJ2-3; D possibly matches TRBD1 or TRBD2 (5 bases each). The sequence derives from a woman younger than 30 in good health. Sequences were obtained from CD4+ T cells sorted from blood. This CDR3 is CASGSTGTHTDTQYF. The CDR3 region has the DNA TGTGCTAGTGGTTCTACCGGGACGCACACAGATACGCAGTATTTT.